Listed below are T cell receptor beta chains from one sample, sequenced in a study of blood T cells in healthy people across ages. Each CDR3 protein is one row after TCRdb ran MiXCR on the 5' RACE reads. Here the sample spans 540,000 or so distinct CDR3 sequences, approximately 27% being singletons. Sequenced material: blood. The receptors here all came from a woman in her 70s in good health. The CDR3 runs from the conserved cysteine through the conserved F or W. D genes are given only for firm matches. Rows give clone size only sometimes, using once, few, many, or a class for an expanded clone.

clone_size,cdr3_length,j_call,v_call,d_call,cdr3_aa,cdr3_nt
-,13,TRBJ1-2,TRBV10-3,-,CAISAGLRYGYTF,TGTGCCATCAGTGCTGGGCTGCGGTATGGCTACACCTTC
-,14,TRBJ2-2,TRBV7-2,-,CASSLTGTTGELFF,TGTGCCAGCAGCTTAACAGGAACAACCGGGGAGCTGTTTTTT
few,15,TRBJ2-1,TRBV6-6,TRBD2,CASEYGSGGYNEQFF,TGTGCCAGCGAATATGGTAGCGGGGGGTACAATGAGCAGTTCTTC
-,13,TRBJ2-7,TRBV29-1,-,CSVEYDGSYEQYF,TGCAGCGTTGAATATGACGGCTCCTACGAGCAGTACTTC
-,13,TRBJ2-5,TRBV7-2,TRBD2,CASSLVSTSGQYF,TGTGCCAGCAGCTTAGTCTCCACTAGCGGCCAGTACTTC
-,14,TRBJ2-4,TRBV3-1,-,CASPRRLAKNIQYF,TGTGCCAGCCCCAGGAGATTGGCCAAAAACATTCAGTACTTC
-,15,TRBJ2-3,TRBV20-1,-,CGARDAEGGTDTQYF,TGCGGTGCTAGAGACGCAGAGGGGGGGACAGATACGCAGTATTTT
-,14,TRBJ1-1,TRBV19,TRBD1,CASSNTGGSTEAFF,TGTGCCAGTAGTAACACAGGGGGCAGCACTGAAGCTTTCTTT
-,13,TRBJ1-5,TRBV5-1,-,CASREASNQPQHF,TGCGCCAGCAGGGAGGCGAGCAATCAGCCCCAGCATTTT
many,16,TRBJ1-2,TRBV25-1,-,CASSDYTGAGNYGYTF,TGTGCCAGCAGTGATTATACCGGGGCTGGGAACTATGGCTACACCTTC
many,15,TRBJ2-3,TRBV7-2,TRBD2,CASSPPSGASDTQYF,TGTGCCAGCAGCCCCCCAAGCGGGGCGTCAGATACGCAGTATTTT
-,15,TRBJ2-5,TRBV7-6,TRBD2,CASGIYDRGEETQYF,TGTGCCAGCGGCATATACGACCGGGGGGAAGAGACCCAGTACTTC
-,12,TRBJ1-4,TRBV18,-,CASSPSGEKLFF,TGTGCCAGCTCACCAAGTGGTGAAAAACTGTTTTTT
-,18,TRBJ2-6,TRBV2,-,CASRYPGGRDSGANVLTF,TGTGCCAGCAGATACCCCGGGGGCCGGGACTCTGGGGCCAACGTCCTGACTTTC
few,14,TRBJ1-4,TRBV10-3,-,CAISVDSLGEKLFF,TGTGCCATCAGCGTTGACAGTCTGGGTGAAAAACTGTTTTTT
few,14,TRBJ1-2,TRBV3-1,-,CASSSRAVTYGYTF,TGTGCCAGCAGCTCAAGGGCAGTAACTTATGGCTACACCTTC
few,15,TRBJ2-5,TRBV20-1,-,CSAAPAAGAQETQYF,TGCAGTGCTGCCCCGGCTGCGGGGGCACAAGAGACCCAGTACTTC
few,16,TRBJ2-2,TRBV4-3,-,CASSQVGYRNTGELFF,TGCGCCAGCAGCCAAGTCGGTTATAGGAACACCGGGGAGCTGTTTTTT
few,15,TRBJ1-1,TRBV5-1,-,CASSLVGGQITEAFF,TGCGCCAGCAGCTTGGTCGGCGGGCAAATCACTGAAGCTTTCTTT
-,16,TRBJ2-2,TRBV7-2,TRBD1,CASSAWPGQGAGELFF,TGTGCCAGCAGCGCTTGGCCGGGACAGGGGGCCGGGGAGCTGTTTTTT
-,12,TRBJ1-2,TRBV5-6,-,CASSAKDYGYTF,TGTGCCAGCAGCGCGAAGGACTATGGCTACACCTTC
-,15,TRBJ1-2,TRBV12-3/TRBV12-4,-,CASSLTERWRGGYTF,TGTGCCAGCAGTTTAACAGAGCGGTGGCGGGGTGGCTACACCTTC
few,16,TRBJ2-7,TRBV4-3,-,CASSQDIGQSSYEQYF,TGCGCCAGCAGCCAAGATATAGGACAGAGCTCCTACGAGCAGTACTTC
few,13,TRBJ2-5,TRBV12-3/TRBV12-4,TRBD2,CASSLGSGTSEFF,TGTGCCAGCAGTTTAGGCTCTGGGACTAGCGAGTTCTTC
-,16,TRBJ1-1,TRBV7-3,-,CASSLDATHRNTEAFF,TGTGCCAGCAGCTTAGACGCGACGCACAGGAACACTGAAGCTTTCTTT
-,13,TRBJ2-3,TRBV5-1,-,CASSLEGMDTQYF,TGCGCCAGCAGCTTGGAAGGGATGGATACGCAGTATTTT
-,17,TRBJ2-5,TRBV7-3,TRBD1,CASSSSGQGLGGETQYF,TGTGCCAGCAGCTCGTCGGGACAGGGTCTTGGTGGAGAGACCCAGTACTTC
-,12,TRBJ1-1,TRBV10-3,-,CAISESPPPAFF,TGTGCTATCAGTGAGTCGCCTCCGCCAGCTTTCTTT
few,14,TRBJ1-2,TRBV4-2,-,CASSQDPYMGGYTF,TGTGCCAGCAGCCAAGATCCATATATGGGCGGCTACACCTTC
-,15,TRBJ1-3,TRBV7-9,-,CASSPGSYSGNTIYF,TGTGCCAGCAGCCCAGGGTCCTACTCTGGAAACACCATATATTTT
-,15,TRBJ2-3,TRBV12-3/TRBV12-4,TRBD2,CASSRTSGLTDTQYF,TGTGCCAGCAGTAGGACTAGCGGGCTCACAGATACGCAGTATTTT
-,14,TRBJ2-7,TRBV20-1,-,CSAQGRGRIYEQYF,TGCAGTGCCCAAGGGCGGGGGCGCATCTACGAGCAGTACTTC